The clone carrying this TCR beta chain was seen more than once but under ten times. The germline V and J ends were trimmed by 7 bases and 4 bases, with 17 bases remaining between them. CDR1 and CDR2 (germline): LNHDA, SQIVND (reference sequence). The CDR3 contains 15 residues. The sample originates from a study of human T cells and chemical hapten exposure. Across the study: The study patch tested 0.01% DPC on the upper back and read results at 6 days.

A single record per CDR3 protein comes from TCRdb applying MiXCR to the RACE reads. The sample lists about 52,000 distinct CDR3 sequences; 9.5% to 11% were seen once. The time point was: patch test 1, 2 weeks after DPC sensitization. Treatment reported: therapeutic diphenylcyclopropenone sensitization with weekly scalp DPC. Extraction yielded total RNA from whole blood (unfractionated). The sequence derives from a woman aged 40 to 55 with alopecia areata. Some clones in this sample may be carry-over from other donors' samples. The rearrangement links TRBV19 to TRBJ2-1; D may be TRBD2 (6 bases). Sequenced material: whole blood, taken in connection with sensitization to the hapten diphenylcyclopropenone (DPC). DNA for the CDR3: TGTGCCAGTACCGCTAGCGCGGGGCCTTACAATGAGCAGTTCTTC. It codes for CASTASAGPYNEQFF.